Following are 22 T cell receptor beta chains from one sample sequenced in a study of cytomegalovirus exposure and HLA in healthy donors. Using immunoSEQ multiplex PCR, the repertoire was profiled, and TCRdb retains in-frame clones only, with some absent. The data hold fewer than 140,000 clones, with 88% observed a single time. The sample comprised PBMCs. These receptors were collected from a woman under 30 in good health and CMV-seropositive.

The chain couples TRBV6-1 to TRBJ2-3; TRBD1 is a possible D gene (5 bases). Trimming removed 1 base from V and 2 bases from J, with 7 bases in between. The CDR3 covers 14 residues. Looked up from germline, CDR1 is MNHNS and CDR2 is SASEGT. CDR3 in DNA: TGTGCCAGCAGTGAAGTGGACAACACAGATACGCAGTATTTT. Its translation is CASSEVDNTDTQYF.

The chain has TRBV28 and TRBJ2-2; D gene unclear. The CDR3 length is 11 residues. CDR1 and CDR2 from the germline V gene are MDHEN and SYDVKM. Between the trimmed V and J ends, which lost 8 bases and 5 bases, there was a span of 6 bases. The CDR3 sequence is CASFLTGELFF. The CDR3 DNA sequence: TGTGCCAGCTTTTTAACCGGGGAGCTGTTTTTT.

The V and J genes are TRBV11-3 and TRBJ2-1; 7 nucleotides align to TRBD1. Germline CDR1 and CDR2: SGHNT and YENEEA. The CDR3 is 15 amino acids. Trimming removed 5 bases from V and 4 bases from J; junction bases left unmatched: 8. The chain's CDR3 is CASSVTGEMYNEQFF. CDR3 bases: TGTGCCAGCAGCGTAACAGGGGAAATGTACAATGAGCAGTTCTTC.

V and J are TRBV7-9 and TRBJ1-5; no reliable D call. The CDR3 contains 12 residues. V lost 8 bases and J lost 0, with 5 bases in between. Germline V gives CDR1 SEHNR, CDR2 FQNEAQ (reference sequence). The CDR3 coding sequence is TGTGCCAGCTCCTATAGCAATCAGCCCCAGCATTTT. It translates to CASSYSNQPQHF.

A note on this clone: The germline gene is not matched at one end of the junction; a read error may be the cause. The gene calls are TRBV6-5 and TRBJ1-2, with D possibly matching TRBD1 (6 bases). The V gene's germline CDR1 is MNHEY and CDR2 SVGAGI. The CDR3 contains 14 residues. The CDR3 region has the DNA TGTGCCAGCAGTTACGTGGGGGCGTTCTATGTCTACACCTTC. Translated: CASSYVGAFYVYTF.

The chain couples TRBV10-3 to TRBJ1-1, with a tentative D call TRBD1 (5 bases). V lost 1 base and J lost 0, with 12 bases in between. CDR3 length: 16 residues. The V gene's germline CDR1 is ENHRY and CDR2 SYGVKD. In DNA, the CDR3 is TGTGCCATCAGTGAGTGGCAGGGATCGGTGAACACTGAAGCTTTCTTT. Translating it yields CAISEWQGSVNTEAFF.

The rearrangement links TRBV19 to TRBJ2-3, with D possibly matching TRBD1 (6 bases). Germline V gives CDR1 LNHDA, CDR2 SQIVND (reference sequence). The germline V and J ends were trimmed by 6 bases and 6 bases, with 10 bases remaining between them. The CDR3 is 12 amino acids. The CDR3 DNA reads as TGTGCCAGTAGGGGGGCCGGTGATACGCAGTATTTT. Translation gives CASRGAGDTQYF.

The J gene is TRBJ1-2, the V gene TRBV5-1, with 8 bases aligning to TRBD1. The trim removed 2 bases at V and 4 bases at J, leaving 4 bases unmatched. Germline V gene sequence: CDR1 SGHRS, CDR2 YFSETQ. The length of the CDR3 is 14 residues. The CDR3 loop reads CASSLPGQAYGYTF. The CDR3 coding sequence is TGCGCCAGCAGCTTACCGGGACAGGCCTATGGCTACACCTTC.

The chain couples TRBV18 to TRBJ1-4; TRBD1 agrees at 7 bases. This CDR3 contains 15 residues. Germline V CDR1 and CDR2: KGHSH, LQKENI. After removal of 3 bases from V and 7 bases from J, the junction contained 8 bases not matched to a gene. CDR3 DNA sequence: TGTGCCAGCTCACCCCACAGGGGACTAGGTGAAAAACTGTTTTTT. It encodes CASSPHRGLGEKLFF.

The chain uses TRBV4-2 and TRBJ2-7; TRBD2 aligns across 7 bases. V shed 1 base and J 3 bases; nucleotides not matched to a gene: 6. Germline V gene lookup returns CDR1 LGHNA and CDR2 YNFKEQ. The CDR3 is 15 amino acids. The CDR3 DNA follows: TGTGCCAGCAGCCAAGGATCTAGCGGCCGCTACGAGCAGTACTTC. Translation gives CASSQGSSGRYEQYF.

This clone was observed a single time. The chain carries TRBV2 and TRBJ2-3, with 11 positions matching TRBD2. V dropped 9 bases and J dropped 4; count of bases not matched to a gene: 12. Germline lookup yields CDR1 SNHLY and CDR2 FYNNEI. This CDR3 region has 16 residues. CDR3 in amino acids: CASLSGTSGLADTQYF. CDR3 sequence (DNA): TGTGCCAGTCTTTCCGGGACTAGCGGTTTGGCAGATACGCAGTATTTT.

The V gene is TRBV6-5, the J gene TRBJ1-4; possibly TRBD1 for D (6 bases). The CDR3 spans 14 residues. V lost 6 bases and J 7 bases, leaving 15 bases between the germline ends. Germline V lookup: CDR1 MNHEY, CDR2 SVGAGI. In nucleotides, the CDR3 is TGTGCCAGCAGCTCTCGGAACAGGGTTGAAAAACTGTTTTTT. This sequence encodes CASSSRNRVEKLFF.

This clone appeared a single time. The chain carries TRBV19 and TRBJ1-6; 9 nucleotides align to TRBD1. The CDR3 has 22 amino acids. Germline V gene lookup returns CDR1 LNHDA and CDR2 SQIVND (reference sequence). J gave up 5 bases and V 3 bases, and 23 bases lay outside the gene matches. The CDR3 is CASSIAAGVRDRAFGHNSPLHF. As DNA, the CDR3 is TGTGCCAGTAGTATTGCAGCGGGAGTCCGGGACAGGGCGTTTGGTCATAATTCACCCCTCCACTTT. Variable domain in full (rest from reference TRBV19 and TRBJ1-6): DGGITQSPKYLFRKEGQNVTLSCEQNLNHDAMYWYRQDPGQGLRLIYYSQIVNDFQKGDIAEGYSVSREKKESFPLTVTSAQKNPTAFYLCASSIAAGVRDRAFGHNSPLHFGNGTRLTVT.

J is TRBJ2-7 and V is TRBV27; 9 nucleotides line up with TRBD1. The CDR3 has 14 residues. The trim removed 6 bases at V and 5 bases at J, leaving 8 bases unmatched. Germline V gene lookup returns CDR1 MNHEY and CDR2 SMNVEV (reference sequence). CDR3 coding DNA: TGTGCCAGCAGACAGGGGGCTGATCAGGACGAGCAGTACGTC. This sequence encodes CASRQGADQDEQYV.

The chain carries TRBV9 and TRBJ2-3, with D perhaps TRBD2 (5 bases). V lost 0 bases, J lost 4 bases, and 9 bases lay in between. Per the germline V gene, CDR1 is SGDLS and CDR2 is YYNGEE. This CDR3 has 14 residues. Here the CDR3 reads CASSVAGVSDTQYF. The CDR3 DNA is TGTGCCAGCAGCGTAGCCGGGGTTTCAGATACGCAGTATTTT. The entire variable domain, with the rest obtained from reference TRBV9 and TRBJ2-3, is as follows: DSGVTQTPKHLITATGQRVTLRCSPRSGDLSVYWYQQSLDQGLQFLIQYYNGEERAKGNILERFSAQQFPDLHSELNLSSLELGDSALYFCASSVAGVSDTQYFGPGTRLTVL.

This chain links TRBV28 with TRBJ2-5; 11 bases fit TRBD1. The CDR3 is made up of 16 amino acids. The V gene end was trimmed by 5 bases and the J gene end by 5 bases; junction bases not matched to a gene: 10. Germline V gene lookup returns CDR1 MDHEN and CDR2 SYDVKM. Written as DNA, the CDR3 is TGTGCCAGCAGTATGGGACAGGGGGGTCTCAGGGAGACCCAGTACTTC. The encoded protein is CASSMGQGGLRETQYF.

V and J are TRBV7-6 and TRBJ1-1; 9 positions agree with TRBD1. Germline V gene lookup returns CDR1 SGHVS and CDR2 FNYEAQ. The CDR3 sequence is 14 residues long. V was clipped by 6 bases and J by 1 base; unmatched bases: 3. The CDR3: CASSSGQGNTEAFF. CDR3 nucleotide sequence: TGTGCCAGCAGTTCGGGACAGGGGAACACTGAAGCTTTCTTT.

This clone appeared once. The gene calls are TRBV9 and TRBJ2-5, with 7 bases fitting TRBD1. The CDR3 is made up of 15 amino acids. V was pared by 0 bases and J by 3 bases, with 5 bases of the junction left unmatched. Germline values: CDR1 SGDLS, CDR2 YYNGEE. The CDR3 region is CASSVGAQGKETQYF. The CDR3 nucleotides are TGTGCCAGCAGCGTAGGAGCACAGGGGAAAGAGACCCAGTACTTC.

The chain is built from TRBV4-1 and TRBJ1-1; possible D gene TRBD1, 6 bases. The V and J ends lost 4 bases and 4 bases respectively, with 10 bases between them. The CDR3 is 13 residues long. The V gene's germline CDR1 is MGHRA and CDR2 YSYEKL. CDR3 bases: TGCGCCAGCAGCCGCGGACAGAGCACTGAAGCTTTCTTT. It codes for CASSRGQSTEAFF.

The J gene is TRBJ1-3, the V gene TRBV2; tentative D call: TRBD1 (5 bases). Germline V lookup: CDR1 SNHLY, CDR2 FYNNEI. The CDR3 sequence is 14 residues long. The V end lost 6 bases, the J end lost 4 bases, and 13 bases lay between the germline ends. The DNA of the CDR3 is TGTGCCAGCAGCAGGGAGGGGTACGGAAACACCATATATTTT. Its protein is CASSREGYGNTIYF.

Regarding this clone: The sample has other DNA sequences that encode this CDR3 too. The V gene is TRBV28, the J gene TRBJ2-3, with D tentatively TRBD1 (5 bases). CDR3 length: 15 residues. Looked up from germline, CDR1 is MDHEN and CDR2 is SYDVKM. V lost 3 bases to trimming and J lost 3 bases, with 13 bases between them. The CDR3 coding sequence is TGTGCCAGCAGTTTTGGGCAGGGTGGAACAGATACGCAGTATTTT. Amino acid sequence: CASSFGQGGTDTQYF.

The genes are TRBV28 and TRBJ1-2; D ambiguous. The germline V and J ends were trimmed by 1 base and 7 bases, with 13 bases remaining between them. Looked up from germline, CDR1 is MDHEN and CDR2 is SYDVKM. CDR3 size: 14 residues. CDR3 loop: CASSLSRRTGGYTF. CDR3 nucleotides: TGTGCCAGCAGTTTATCTAGAAGGACTGGTGGCTACACCTTC.